Below, 32 T cell receptor beta chains from the same sample are listed, as sequenced in a study of blood T cell repertoires in COVID-19. Some clones are missing from TCRdb's copy, which holds only in-frame ones; the method was immunoSEQ multiplex PCR. The profile covers approximately 82,000 clones, with 82% appearing a single time and less than 9% taken by the ten largest. Sequenced material: peripheral blood. These receptors were obtained from a man aged 45 to 65 with active or convalescent COVID-19.

About this clone: The sample carries other DNA sequences with the same CDR3. The chain is built from TRBV18 and TRBJ2-1; 8 nucleotides agree with TRBD2. CDR1 KGHSH and CDR2 LQKENI come from the germline V gene. V was pared by 3 bases and J by 7 bases, with 2 bases of the junction left unmatched. This CDR3 comprises 13 residues. CDR3 sequence reads: CASSPGRDNEQFF. The CDR3 region has the DNA TGTGCCAGCTCACCCGGGAGGGATAATGAGCAGTTCTTC.

The V gene is TRBV18, the J gene TRBJ2-5, with D possibly matching TRBD1 (5 bases). Per the germline V gene, CDR1 is KGHSH and CDR2 is LQKENI. The CDR3 spans 16 residues. V lost 0 bases, J lost 2 bases, and 13 bases lay in between. The CDR3 nucleotides are TGTGCCAGCTCACCACCGGACACACTCGGGCAAGAGACCCAGTACTTC. Translated: CASSPPDTLGQETQYF.

The chain employs TRBV7-9 and TRBJ2-4; 11 bases align to TRBD1. The trim removed 5 bases at V and 9 bases at J, leaving 6 bases unmatched. Germline loops: CDR1 SEHNR, CDR2 FQNEAQ (reference sequence). This CDR3 spans 14 amino acids. The CDR3 loop is CASSPGQGAGIQYF. In DNA, the CDR3 is TGTGCCAGCAGCCCCGGACAGGGGGCGGGCATTCAGTACTTC.

This chain links TRBV27 with TRBJ1-5; 8 bases are shared with TRBD1. The ends lost 5 bases at V and 4 bases at J; junction bases unmatched: 13. The CDR3 runs 17 residues. Germline V CDR1 and CDR2: MNHEY, SMNVEV (reference sequence). The CDR3 region has the DNA TGTGCCAGCAGTCCACAGGTGGGACAGGTCGTTAATCAGCCCCAGCATTTT. As protein: CASSPQVGQVVNQPQHF.

This rearrangement joins TRBV5-6 to TRBJ1-2; unclear D gene. CDR3 size: 12 residues. Trimming took 4 bases from V and 8 from J, leaving 12 bases between them. The germline V gene encodes CDR1 SGHDT and CDR2 YYEEEE. CDR3: CASSANWAGYTF. CDR3 nucleotide sequence: TGTGCCAGCAGCGCAAACTGGGCGGGCTACACCTTC.

The rearrangement joins TRBV4-1 to TRBJ2-3; D is ambiguous. V lost 0 bases and J lost 3, with 16 bases in between. Germline loops: CDR1 MGHRA, CDR2 YSYEKL. The CDR3 runs to 17 residues. CDR3 amino acids: CASSQETNYLRTDTQYF. CDR3 DNA sequence: TGCGCCAGCAGCCAAGAAACCAACTACCTTCGGACAGATACGCAGTATTTT.

The chain uses TRBV2 and TRBJ1-2; perhaps TRBD1 as D (6 bases). Germline lookup yields CDR1 SNHLY and CDR2 FYNNEI. CDR3 size: 13 residues. Trimming took off 8 bases at V and 2 bases at J, with 12 bases between the two ends. As DNA, the CDR3 is TGTGCCAGCCTGATGGACAGAAACTATGGCTACACCTTC. As protein: CASLMDRNYGYTF. The whole variable domain, remainder taken from reference TRBV2 and TRBJ1-2, is EPEVTQTPSHQVTQMGQEVILRCVPISNHLYFYWYRQILGQKVEFLVSFYNNEISEKSEIFDDQFSVERPDGSNFTLKIRSTKLEDSAMYFCASLMDRNYGYTFGSGTRLTVV.

The rearrangement links TRBV7-2 to TRBJ2-3, with 8 bases aligning to TRBD1. CDR3 length: 13 amino acids. Per the germline V gene, CDR1 is SGHTA and CDR2 is FQGNSA. The V and J ends lost 5 bases and 8 bases, in that order; junction bases with no gene match: 6. The CDR3 DNA follows: TGTGCCAGCAGCCAGGGGGCGGTCGTTACGCAGTATTTT. Protein sequence: CASSQGAVVTQYF.

The gene calls are TRBV21-1 and TRBJ2-1; TRBD1 is taken as the D call from the table, unchecked against the DNA. TRBV21-1 is flagged as a pseudogene. This CDR3 comprises 14 residues. The DNA for the CDR3 is TGTGCCAGCAGCAAAGCCCAGGGTGGGAATGAGCAGTTCTTC. Protein sequence: CASSKAQGGNEQFF.

CDR3 residues: CATSDLRGTEAFF. CDR3 nucleotide sequence: TGTGCCACCAGTGATCTTAGAGGGACTGAAGCTTTCTTT. The chain links TRBV24-1 to TRBJ1-1, with unresolved D. CDR1 is KGHDR, CDR2 SFDVKD, per germline. CDR3 length: 13 amino acids. The V gene lost 3 bases and the J gene lost 5 bases, with 9 bases spanning the gap.

This clone showed up just a few times. This chain uses TRBV10-2 with TRBJ1-1; no clear D gene. CDR3 length: 14 residues. The germline V gene encodes CDR1 WSHSY and CDR2 SAAADI. Between the trimmed V and J ends, which lost 1 base and 5 bases, there was a span of 11 bases. The CDR3 nucleotides are TGCGCCAGCAGTGAGTGGCCCGTGGAGACTGAAGCTTTCTTT. It encodes CASSEWPVETEAFF.

The chain employs TRBV2 and TRBJ1-5; tentatively, D is TRBD1 (5 bases). The V gene's germline CDR1 is SNHLY and CDR2 FYNNEI. The CDR3 sequence is 14 residues long. The V end was cut by 5 bases, the J end by 7 bases, with 15 bases between. This chain's CDR3 is CASSSGGASQPQHF. DNA of the CDR3: TGTGCCAGCAGTTCCGGTGGGGCATCACAGCCCCAGCATTTT.

The J gene is TRBJ2-3, the V gene TRBV28, with TRBD2 matching over 8 bases. Germline V lookup: CDR1 MDHEN, CDR2 SYDVKM. CDR3 size: 15 residues. V lost 6 bases, J lost 2 bases, and 7 bases stayed unmatched. The CDR3 nucleotides are TGTGCCAGCAGAAGTAACGGGGGGGTCACAGATACGCAGTATTTT. Translating gives CASRSNGGVTDTQYF. Complete variable domain (other parts from reference TRBV28 and TRBJ2-3): DVKVTQSSRYLVKRTGEKVFLECVQDMDHENMFWYRQDPGLGLRLIYFSYDVKMKEKGDIPEGYSVSREKKERFSLILESASTNQTSMYLCASRSNGGVTDTQYFGPGTRLTVL.

The chain employs TRBV2 and TRBJ1-2; a possible D gene is TRBD1 (6 bases). CDR1 SNHLY and CDR2 FYNNEI come from the germline V gene. V lost 6 bases to trimming and J lost 4 bases, with 18 bases between them. CDR3 length equals 15 residues. Here the CDR3 reads CASSPEGGRTYGYTF. The CDR3 DNA reads TGTGCCAGCAGCCCCGAGGGGGGGCGTACCTATGGCTACACCTTC.

CDR3 region: CATSEAGPSETQYF. In nucleotides, the CDR3 is TGTGCCACCAGTGAAGCAGGTCCTTCCGAGACGCAGTATTTT. The rearrangement links TRBV24-1 to TRBJ2-3, with D hard to call. V lost 4 bases, J lost 9 bases, and 16 bases lay in between. CDR1 is KGHDR, CDR2 SFDVKD, per germline. The CDR3 covers 14 residues.

The chain combines TRBV5-1 with TRBJ2-5; perhaps TRBD2 as D (5 bases). The V gene's germline CDR1 is SGHRS and CDR2 YFSETQ. The CDR3 is made up of 15 amino acids. V was trimmed by 5 bases and J by 1 base, leaving 15 bases between them. The CDR3 protein is CASSPRASSQETQYF. CDR3 coding DNA: TGCGCCAGCAGTCCACGGGCTAGCAGCCAAGAGACCCAGTACTTC.

The V call is TRBV15, the J call TRBJ2-5; D possibly corresponds to TRBD2 (7 bases). V was pared by 4 bases and J by 4 bases, with 13 bases between. Germline CDR1 reads LNHNV; CDR2 reads YYDKDF (reference sequence). The CDR3 is 14 amino acids. Here the CDR3 reads CATSTGGSGETQYF. DNA of the CDR3: TGTGCCACCAGCACGGGGGGCTCGGGAGAGACCCAGTACTTC.

The genes are TRBV19 and TRBJ2-7, with TRBD2 as a possible D gene (6 bases). This CDR3 contains 14 residues. Between the trimmed V and J ends, which lost 6 bases and 2 bases, there was a span of 14 bases. Germline values: CDR1 LNHDA, CDR2 SQIVND (reference sequence). CDR3 loop: CASSGSSDPYEQYF. The CDR3 region has the DNA TGTGCCAGTAGCGGGAGCTCCGACCCCTACGAGCAGTACTTC.

The rearrangement joins TRBV12-3 or TRBV12-4 to TRBJ1-3; D not resolved. Trimming stripped 5 bases from V and 9 bases from J, with 8 bases between. The CDR3 loop spans 11 amino acids. CDR3 in DNA: TGTGCCAGCAGTGCCGGGAGCACCATATATTTT. This sequence encodes CASSAGSTIYF.

The chain combines TRBV5-1 with TRBJ2-7, with 7 bases matching TRBD1. Germline V gene sequence: CDR1 SGHRS, CDR2 YFSETQ. After removal of 4 bases from V and 6 bases from J, the junction contained 16 bases not matched to a gene. CDR3 length equals 16 residues. The CDR3 sequence: CASSVAPGQMGSEQYF. CDR3 bases: TGCGCCAGCAGCGTCGCCCCGGGACAGATGGGTTCCGAGCAGTACTTC.

The chain uses TRBV28 and TRBJ1-2, with a tentative D call TRBD1 (6 bases). Germline-derived CDR1 and CDR2 are MDHEN and SYDVKM. With 5 bases removed from V and 8 bases from J, the gap between germline ends came to 12 bases. The CDR3 extends over 12 amino acids. For the CDR3, the DNA is TGTGCCAGCAGTACAACAGGGTGGGGCTACACCTTC. Its translation: CASSTTGWGYTF.

The J gene is TRBJ1-3, the V gene TRBV28; the match to TRBD1 covers 7 bases. The length of the CDR3 is 15 residues. V was clipped by 5 bases and J by 0 bases; unmatched bases: 4. The germline V gene has CDR1 MDHEN and CDR2 SYDVKM. The CDR3 bases are TGTGCCAGCAGTATCCCAGGGGGCTCTGGAAACACCATATATTTT. As protein: CASSIPGGSGNTIYF.

This clone was recorded only once. The CDR3 spells CSVGTGAIGYTF. The DNA for the CDR3 is TGCAGCGTGGGGACAGGGGCGATTGGCTACACCTTC. V is TRBV29-1 and J is TRBJ1-2, with 10 bases that match TRBD1. In germline, CDR1 is SQVTM, CDR2 ANQGSEA. The CDR3 runs to 12 residues. The junction had 5 bases not matched to a gene; V was cut back by 6 bases and J by 7 bases.

J is TRBJ1-2 and V is TRBV28; TRBD1 matches 8 bases. Germline assignment: CDR1 MDHEN and CDR2 SYDVKM. The trim removed 7 bases at V and 3 bases at J, leaving 1 base unmatched. The CDR3 consists of 12 residues. In DNA form, the CDR3 reads TGTGCCAGCATACAGGGGGACTATGGCTACACCTTC. Translated, it gives CASIQGDYGYTF.

This clone was picked up one time. J is TRBJ1-2 and V is TRBV18, with 7 bases identical to TRBD1. The germline CDR1 and CDR2 sequences are KGHSH and LQKENI. The V gene end was trimmed by 5 bases and the J gene end by 5 bases; junction bases not matched to a gene: 14. The CDR3 length is 16 residues. CDR3 protein: CASSAGTAETNYGYTF. CDR3 nucleotides: TGTGCCAGCTCAGCGGGGACAGCAGAAACAAATTATGGCTACACCTTC.

This chain connects TRBV10-2 to TRBJ2-5; 10 bases map to TRBD2. Germline CDR1 is WSHSY and CDR2 is SAAADI. V shed 0 bases and J 9 bases; nucleotides not matched to a gene: 10. The CDR3 runs to 16 residues. The CDR3 loop reads CASSESWTSGSWAQYF. The CDR3, as DNA: TGCGCCAGCAGTGAGTCGTGGACTAGCGGTTCATGGGCCCAGTACTTC.

The chain recombines TRBV28 with TRBJ2-7, with TRBD2 as a possible D gene (7 bases). CDR1 is MDHEN, CDR2 SYDVKM, per germline. The CDR3 length is 13 residues. The V gene lost 2 bases and the J gene lost 6 bases, with 11 bases spanning the gap. In nucleotides, the CDR3 is TGTGCCAGCAGTTTAAGGGGGGGCTTCGAGCAGTACGTC. Translating gives CASSLRGGFEQYV.

In its sample, this clone was seen a few times. The chain recombines TRBV24-1 with TRBJ2-6, with D perhaps matching TRBD1 (6 bases). Per the germline V gene, CDR1 is KGHDR and CDR2 is SFDVKD. Trimming removed 4 bases at V and 3 bases at J, with 12 bases between. CDR3 size: 16 residues. CDR3 amino acids: CATSEAGEGGANVLTF. CDR3 nucleotides: TGTGCCACCAGTGAGGCAGGGGAAGGTGGGGCCAACGTCCTGACTTTC.

The chain carries TRBV4-2 and TRBJ1-1; D gene uncertain. CDR1 is LGHNA and CDR2 is YNFKEQ in the germline V gene. The CDR3 is 15 residues long. The V and J ends lost 0 bases and 1 base respectively, with 9 bases between them. The CDR3 DNA reads TGTGCCAGCAGCCAAGACACCGGCGGGAACACTGAAGCTTTCTTT. Translation: CASSQDTGGNTEAFF.

The V gene is TRBV24-1, the J gene TRBJ2-3; no clear D. V lost 4 bases, J lost 3 bases, and 10 bases lay in between. The CDR3 is 14 amino acids. Germline CDR1 KGHDR, CDR2 SFDVKD. The CDR3, as DNA: TGTGCCACCAGTGAAAACTCTATGACAGATACGCAGTATTTT. It translates to CATSENSMTDTQYF.

The chain has TRBV5-1 and TRBJ1-4, with 10 bases that match TRBD1. CDR3 length: 15 residues. J gave up 9 bases and V 4 bases, and 9 bases lay outside the gene matches. Germline V gene sequence: CDR1 SGHRS, CDR2 YFSETQ. CDR3 in amino acids: CASSQDPGQGKKLFF. Written as DNA, the CDR3 is TGCGCCAGCAGCCAGGACCCGGGACAGGGGAAAAAACTGTTTTTT.

The rearrangement uses TRBV4-2 and TRBJ1-6, with 9 bases matching TRBD1. The ends lost 0 bases at V and 8 bases at J; junction bases unmatched: 5. Germline loops: CDR1 LGHNA, CDR2 YNFKEQ. The CDR3 extends over 16 amino acids. DNA of the CDR3: TGTGCCAGCAGCCAAGAGAAGGGACAGGGTTATTCACCCCTCCACTTT. It yields the protein CASSQEKGQGYSPLHF.